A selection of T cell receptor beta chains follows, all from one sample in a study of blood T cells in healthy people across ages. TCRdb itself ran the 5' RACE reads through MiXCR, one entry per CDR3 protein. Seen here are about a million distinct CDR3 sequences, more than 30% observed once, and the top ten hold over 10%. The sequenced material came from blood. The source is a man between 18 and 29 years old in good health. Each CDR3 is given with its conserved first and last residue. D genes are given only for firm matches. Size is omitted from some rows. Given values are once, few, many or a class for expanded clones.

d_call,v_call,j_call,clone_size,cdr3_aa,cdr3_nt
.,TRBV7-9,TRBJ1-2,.,CASSLSHTNYGYTF,TGTGCCAGCAGCTTAAGCCATACCAACTATGGCTACACCTTC
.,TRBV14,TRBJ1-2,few,CASSQVQRYGYTF,TGTGCCAGCAGCCAAGTACAGCGCTATGGCTACACCTTC
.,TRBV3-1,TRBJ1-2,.,CASSHTPGVLGYTF,TGTGCCAGCAGCCATACCCCCGGGGTTCTTGGCTACACCTTC
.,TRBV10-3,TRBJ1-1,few,CAIRERTENMNTEAFF,TGTGCCATCAGGGAACGGACAGAGAACATGAACACTGAAGCTTTCTTT
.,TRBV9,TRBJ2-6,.,CASSYRQSDLSGANVLTF,TGTGCCAGCAGTTATAGACAGAGTGACCTCTCTGGGGCCAACGTCCTGACTTTC
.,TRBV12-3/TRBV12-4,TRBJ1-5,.,CASTPRGGSNQPQHF,TGTGCCAGCACCCCACGCGGGGGAAGCAATCAGCCCCAGCATTTT
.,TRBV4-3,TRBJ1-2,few,CASSQELGPPKGYGYTF,TGCGCCAGCAGCCAAGAACTAGGCCCCCCTAAGGGCTATGGCTACACCTTC
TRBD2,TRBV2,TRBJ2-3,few,CASTLAGSTDTQYF,TGTGCCAGCACCTTAGCGGGGAGCACAGATACGCAGTATTTT
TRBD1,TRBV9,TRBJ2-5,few,CASSVDDRGLKETQYF,TGTGCCAGCAGCGTAGATGACAGGGGGCTGAAAGAGACCCAGTACTTC
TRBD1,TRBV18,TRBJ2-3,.,CASSSLDRVGDTQYF,TGTGCCAGCTCATCACTGGACAGGGTCGGCGATACGCAGTATTTT
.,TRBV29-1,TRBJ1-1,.,CSVRGGTGSTEAFF,TGCAGCGTTAGGGGGGGCACCGGGAGCACTGAAGCTTTCTTT
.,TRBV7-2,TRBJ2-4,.,CASSLSRRVAKNIQYF,TGTGCCAGCAGCTTAAGTCGTAGGGTGGCCAAAAACATTCAGTACTTC
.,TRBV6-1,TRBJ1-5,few,CASSEWRGQPQHF,TGTGCCAGCAGTGAATGGAGGGGTCAGCCCCAGCATTTT
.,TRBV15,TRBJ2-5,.,CATSRRQIQETQYF,TGTGCCACCAGCAGAAGACAGATCCAAGAGACCCAGTACTTC
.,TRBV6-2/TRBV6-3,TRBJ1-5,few,CATRFSNQPQHF,TGTGCCACCCGTTTCAGCAATCAGCCCCAGCATTTT
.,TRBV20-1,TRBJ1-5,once,CSASMGNNQPQHF,TGCAGTGCTAGTATGGGGAACAATCAGCCCCAGCATTTT
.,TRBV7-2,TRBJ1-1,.,CAGSPAGETEAFF,TGTGCCGGCAGCCCCGCAGGTGAGACTGAAGCTTTCTTT
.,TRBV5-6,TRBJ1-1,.,CASSPRWVRKVNTEAFF,TGTGCCAGCAGCCCAAGGTGGGTCCGGAAGGTGAACACTGAAGCTTTCTTT
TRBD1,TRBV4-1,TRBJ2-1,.,CASSHDVGTGVDEQFF,TGCGCCAGCAGCCACGACGTTGGGACAGGGGTAGATGAGCAGTTCTTC
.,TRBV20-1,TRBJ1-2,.,CSARGASYGYTF,TGCAGTGCTAGAGGAGCCAGCTATGGCTACACCTTC
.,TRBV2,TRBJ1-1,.,CASPGGLNTEAFF,TGTGCCTCCCCAGGAGGCTTGAACACTGAAGCTTTCTTT
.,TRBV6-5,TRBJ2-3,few,CASSYSNYGKVTDTQYF,TGTGCCAGCAGTTACTCGAACTACGGCAAAGTCACAGATACGCAGTATTTT
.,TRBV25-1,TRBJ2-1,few,CASSDPSALEQFF,TGTGCCAGCAGTGACCCCTCGGCTCTTGAGCAGTTCTTC
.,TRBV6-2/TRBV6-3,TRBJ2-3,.,CAGSGYRGRVTDTQYF,TGTGCCGGCAGTGGATATCGGGGGAGAGTCACAGATACGCAGTATTTT
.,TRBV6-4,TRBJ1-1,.,CASSGNPNTEAFF,TGTGCCAGCAGTGGAAATCCGAACACTGAAGCTTTCTTT
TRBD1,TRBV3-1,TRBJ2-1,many,CASSHATGTGEWNNEQFF,TGTGCCAGCAGCCATGCTACCGGGACAGGGGAGTGGAACAATGAGCAGTTCTTC
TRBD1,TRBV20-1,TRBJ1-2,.,CSGGGTGDYGYTF,TGCAGTGGGGGTGGGACAGGAGATTATGGCTACACCTTC
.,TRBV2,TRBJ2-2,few,CASNKLVMAGELFF,TGTGCCAGCAACAAGTTGGTCATGGCAGGGGAGCTGTTTTTT
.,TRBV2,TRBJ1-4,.,CASRVSNEKLFF,TGTGCCAGCAGGGTCTCTAATGAAAAACTGTTTTTT
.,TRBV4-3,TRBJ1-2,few,CASSQDWRGDYGYTF,TGCGCCAGCAGCCAAGATTGGCGGGGTGACTATGGCTACACCTTC
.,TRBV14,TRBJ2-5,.,CASSQESRNEQYF,TGTGCCAGCAGCCAAGAATCACGTAATGAGCAGTACTTC